Below, 8 T cell receptor beta chains from the same sample are listed, as sequenced in a study of blood T cell repertoires in COVID-19. The data were produced by immunoSEQ multiplex PCR, yet TCRdb's version contains in-frame clones alone and is incomplete. Here the sample spans approximately 300,000 clones, 75% to 95% being singletons. Sequenced material: peripheral blood. The receptors come from a woman aged 25 to 39 with COVID-19, enrolled during active disease.

The chain uses TRBV5-1 and TRBJ2-1; 12 positions agree with TRBD2. Germline loops: CDR1 SGHRS, CDR2 YFSETQ. This CDR3 is built from 17 residues. V lost 3 bases, J lost 6 bases, and 10 bases stayed unmatched. CDR3: CASSSRLAGGPANEQFF. The CDR3 DNA is TGCGCCAGCAGCTCGAGGCTAGCGGGAGGGCCGGCCAATGAGCAGTTCTTC.

This clone occurred once. Here the CDR3 reads CASSVDGTEYEQYF. CDR3 in DNA: TGTGCCAGCAGCGTAGATGGGACAGAGTACGAGCAGTACTTC. The J gene is TRBJ2-7, the V gene TRBV9; 7 bases line up with TRBD1. The CDR3 is made up of 14 amino acids. CDR1 SGDLS and CDR2 YYNGEE come from the germline V gene. The V gene end was trimmed by 0 bases and the J gene end by 4 bases; junction bases not matched to a gene: 4.

The chain joins TRBV2 to TRBJ2-5; perhaps TRBD2 as D (5 bases). Germline loops: CDR1 SNHLY, CDR2 FYNNEI. This CDR3 is 13 amino acids long. Trimming took 6 bases from V and 4 from J, leaving 12 bases between them. The CDR3 reads CASRLVGRETQYF. CDR3 sequence (DNA): TGTGCCAGCAGGCTAGTGGGGAGAGAGACCCAGTACTTC.

The chain joins TRBV5-4 to TRBJ1-3; D is uncertain. V dropped 1 base and J dropped 3 bases, with 5 bases sitting between them. The CDR3 is 13 residues long. Looked up from germline, CDR1 is SGHNT and CDR2 is YYREEE (reference sequence). CDR3 amino acids: CASSLTVGNTIYF. The DNA of the CDR3 is TGTGCCAGCAGCTTGACGGTTGGAAACACCATATATTTT.

The gene calls are TRBV25-1 and TRBJ2-5, with 7 bases identical to TRBD2. The CDR3 runs to 16 residues. Losses at the gene ends were 4 bases for V and 2 bases for J; bases not matched to a gene: 10. In germline, CDR1 is MGHDK, CDR2 SYGVNS. The CDR3 DNA reads TGTGCCAGCAGTGGACGGGATAAGCGGGAACAAGAGACCCAGTACTTC. Translated, it gives CASSGRDKREQETQYF.

This chain links TRBV27 with TRBJ1-4; a possible D gene is TRBD1 (6 bases). Germline CDR1 and CDR2: MNHEY and SMNVEV (reference sequence). This CDR3 has 13 residues. The germline V and J ends were trimmed by 5 bases and 8 bases, with 12 bases remaining between them. In DNA form, the CDR3 reads TGTGCCAGCAGTGTCAGGGGCCGGGAAAAACTGTTTTTT. Translating gives CASSVRGREKLFF.

Written as DNA, the CDR3 is TGTGCCAGCAGTGAAACAGGGGCAGCTGGAGAGACCCAGTACTTC. It yields the protein CASSETGAAGETQYF. V and J are TRBV25-1 and TRBJ2-5, with 7 bases identical to TRBD1. Germline V gives CDR1 MGHDK, CDR2 SYGVNS. The V segment lost 2 bases and the J segment 4 bases; nucleotides outside the gene matches: 7. The CDR3 has 15 residues. The full variable domain, with the rest looked up from reference TRBV25-1 and TRBJ2-5, is EADIYQTPRYLVIGTGKKITLECSQTMGHDKMYWYQQDPGMELHLIHYSYGVNSTEKGDLSSESTVSRIRTEHFPLTLESARPSHTSQYLCASSETGAAGETQYFGPGTRLLVL.

In its sample, this clone was seen once. The rearrangement links TRBV24-1 to TRBJ2-1; 10 bases are shared with TRBD2. The length of the CDR3 is 16 residues. The germline CDR1 and CDR2 sequences are KGHDR and SFDVKD. The V gene end was trimmed by 4 bases and the J gene end by 8 bases; junction bases not matched to a gene: 10. In nucleotides, the CDR3 is TGTGCCACCAGTGACTCCGGGGCTAGCGGGAGAGATGAGCAGTTCTTC. Amino acid sequence: CATSDSGASGRDEQFF.